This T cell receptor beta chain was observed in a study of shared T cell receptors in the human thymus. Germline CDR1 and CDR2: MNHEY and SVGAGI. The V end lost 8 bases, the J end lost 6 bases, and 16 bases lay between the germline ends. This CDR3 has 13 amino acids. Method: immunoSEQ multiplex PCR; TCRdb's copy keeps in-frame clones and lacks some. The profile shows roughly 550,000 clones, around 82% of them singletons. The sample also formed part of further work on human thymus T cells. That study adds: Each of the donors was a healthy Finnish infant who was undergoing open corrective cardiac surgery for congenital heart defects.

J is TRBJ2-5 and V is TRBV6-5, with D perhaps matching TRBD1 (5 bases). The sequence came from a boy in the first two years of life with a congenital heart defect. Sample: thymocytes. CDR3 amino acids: CASGWGRRKTQYF. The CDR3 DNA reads TGTGCCAGCGGCTGGGGCAGAAGAAAGACCCAGTACTTC.